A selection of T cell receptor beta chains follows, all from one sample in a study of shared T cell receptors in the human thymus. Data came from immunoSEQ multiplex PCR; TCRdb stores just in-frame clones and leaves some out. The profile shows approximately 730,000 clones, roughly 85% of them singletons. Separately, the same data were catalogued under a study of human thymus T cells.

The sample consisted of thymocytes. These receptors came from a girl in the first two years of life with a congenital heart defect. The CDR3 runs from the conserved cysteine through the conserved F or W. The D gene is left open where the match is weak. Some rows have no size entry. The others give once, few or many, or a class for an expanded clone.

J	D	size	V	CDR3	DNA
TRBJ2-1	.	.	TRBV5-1	CASSFKGPYNEQFF	TGCGCCAGCAGCTTTAAGGGGCCTTACAATGAGCAGTTCTTC
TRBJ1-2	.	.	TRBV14	CASSQGTVYGYTF	TGTGCCAGCAGCCAAGGGACAGTGTATGGCTACACCTTC
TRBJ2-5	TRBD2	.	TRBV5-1	CASSSERGGETQYF	TGCGCCAGCAGCTCGGAGCGGGGCGGAGAGACCCAGTACTTC
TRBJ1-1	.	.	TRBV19	CASRRPQGNTEAFF	TGTGCCAGCCGAAGGCCGCAGGGGAACACTGAAGCTTTCTTT
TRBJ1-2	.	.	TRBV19	CASSRTGNYGYTF	TGTGCCAGTAGCCGGACGGGGAACTATGGCTACACCTTC
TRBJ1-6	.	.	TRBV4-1	CASSQDPQGMGSYNSPLHF	TGCGCCAGCAGCCAAGACCCTCAGGGGATGGGCTCCTATAATTCACCCCTCCACTTT
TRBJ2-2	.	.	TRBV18	CASSPEGDGMAGELFF	TGTGCCAGCTCACCGGAAGGGGATGGGATGGCCGGGGAGCTGTTTTTT
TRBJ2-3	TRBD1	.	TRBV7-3	CASSSSTQGAGTDTQYF	TGTGCCAGCAGCTCGTCTACACAGGGGGCCGGCACAGATACGCAGTATTTT
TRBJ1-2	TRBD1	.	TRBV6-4	CARGDSRGLYGYTF	TGTGCCAGGGGGGACAGCCGGGGCCTCTATGGCTACACCTTC
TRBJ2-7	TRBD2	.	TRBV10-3	CAIRIAGAHYEQYF	TGTGCCATCAGGATAGCGGGGGCACACTACGAGCAGTACTTC
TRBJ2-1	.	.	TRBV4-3	CASSQDYAGRLTPRGNEQFF	TGCGCCAGCAGCCAAGATTACGCAGGCCGGCTAACTCCACGTGGAAATGAGCAGTTCTTC
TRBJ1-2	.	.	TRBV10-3	CAISKQGSNYGYTF	TGTGCCATCAGCAAACAGGGTTCTAACTATGGCTACACCTTC
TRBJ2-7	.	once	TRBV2	CASSEGVVLRRPEQYF	TGTGCCAGCAGTGAAGGGGTTGTCCTGAGGCGGCCAGAGCAGTACTTC
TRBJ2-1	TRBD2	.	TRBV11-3	CASSSQTSGSWSSYNEQFF	TGTGCCAGCAGCTCCCAGACTAGCGGGTCGTGGAGCTCCTACAATGAGCAGTTCTTC
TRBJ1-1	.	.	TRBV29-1	CSVGPRGPGVDTEAFF	TGCAGCGTTGGACCCCGGGGTCCTGGGGTAGACACTGAAGCTTTCTTT
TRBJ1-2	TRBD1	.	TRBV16	CASSTYVPTGLPSYGYTF	TGTGCCAGCAGCACCTACGTCCCGACAGGGCTCCCCTCCTATGGCTACACCTTC
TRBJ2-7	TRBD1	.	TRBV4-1	CASSQAGQAEYEQYF	TGCGCCAGCAGCCAAGCTGGACAGGCAGAATACGAGCAGTACTTC